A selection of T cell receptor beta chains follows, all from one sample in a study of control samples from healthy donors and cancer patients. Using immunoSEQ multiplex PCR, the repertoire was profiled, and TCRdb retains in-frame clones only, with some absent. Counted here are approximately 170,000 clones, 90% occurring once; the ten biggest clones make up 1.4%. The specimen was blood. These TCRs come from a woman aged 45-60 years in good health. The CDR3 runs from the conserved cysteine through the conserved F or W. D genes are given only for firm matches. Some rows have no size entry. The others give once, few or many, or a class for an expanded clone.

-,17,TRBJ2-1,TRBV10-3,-,CAISKESGGILIDEQFF,TGTGCCATCAGTAAGGAGTCGGGGGGCATTCTTATCGATGAGCAGTTCTTC
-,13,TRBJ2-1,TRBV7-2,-,CAAGRPTLHEQFF,TGTGCGGCTGGTCGTCCGACCCTGCATGAGCAGTTCTTC
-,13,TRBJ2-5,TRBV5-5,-,CASRGSNQETQYF,TGTGCCAGCAGGGGGTCCAATCAAGAGACCCAGTACTTC
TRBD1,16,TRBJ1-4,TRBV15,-,CATSITGGGVNEKLFF,TGTGCCACCAGTATAACAGGGGGTGGTGTTAATGAAAAACTGTTTTTT
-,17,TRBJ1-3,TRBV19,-,CASSPALSRDPGNTIYF,TGTGCCAGTAGTCCAGCGTTGTCCAGGGACCCTGGAAACACCATATATTTT
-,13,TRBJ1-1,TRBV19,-,CASSIEVGTEAFF,TGTGCCAGTAGTATTGAGGTGGGCACTGAAGCTTTCTTT
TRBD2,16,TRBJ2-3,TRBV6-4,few,CASSEGLAGAKDTQYF,TGTGCCAGCAGTGAGGGCTTGGCGGGAGCGAAAGATACGCAGTATTTT
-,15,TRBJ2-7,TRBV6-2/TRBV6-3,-,CASSYSRRPSYEQYF,TGTGCCAGCAGTTACTCACGACGACCATCCTACGAGCAGTACTTC
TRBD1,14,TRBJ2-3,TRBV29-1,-,CSAAGTGWTDTQYF,TGCAGCGCCGCCGGGACAGGGTGGACAGATACGCAGTATTTT
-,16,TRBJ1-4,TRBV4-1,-,CASSQDVADVRQKLFF,TGCGCCAGCAGCCAAGATGTGGCGGATGTACGGCAAAAACTGTTTTTT
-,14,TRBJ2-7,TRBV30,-,CAWSSLGPLYEQYF,TGTGCCTGGAGTTCTTTGGGCCCCCTCTACGAGCAGTACTTC
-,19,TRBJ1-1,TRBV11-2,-,CASSPERGYRSTLNTEAFF,TGTGCCAGCAGCCCCGAGAGGGGTTACCGCTCCACTTTGAACACTGAAGCTTTCTTT
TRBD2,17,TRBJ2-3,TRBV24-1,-,CATSDQSTSGRADTQYF,TGTGCCACCAGTGATCAATCCACTAGCGGGAGAGCGGATACGCAGTATTTT
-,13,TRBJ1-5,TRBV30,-,CAWSNRENQPQHF,TGTGCCTGGAGTAACAGGGAAAATCAGCCCCAGCATTTT
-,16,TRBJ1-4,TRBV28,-,CASRRRWGTVGEKLFF,TGTGCCAGCAGGAGACGGTGGGGTACGGTTGGTGAAAAACTGTTTTTT
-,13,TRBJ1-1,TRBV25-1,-,CASMIGSPGEAFF,TGTGCCAGCATGATAGGTTCCCCCGGTGAAGCTTTCTTT
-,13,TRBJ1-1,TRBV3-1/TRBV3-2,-,CASSQGGGESAFF,TGTGCCAGCAGCCAAGGAGGGGGGGAATCGGCTTTCTTT
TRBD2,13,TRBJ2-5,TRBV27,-,CASSLWGGETQYF,TGTGCCAGCAGTTTATGGGGGGGAGAGACCCAGTACTTC
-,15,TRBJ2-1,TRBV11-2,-,CASSLMRGGRNEQFF,TGTGCCAGCAGCTTAATGAGGGGGGGTCGCAATGAGCAGTTCTTC
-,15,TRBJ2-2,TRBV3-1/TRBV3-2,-,CASSQTLKDDGELFF,TGTGCCAGCAGCCAAACACTAAAAGACGATGGGGAGCTGTTTTTT
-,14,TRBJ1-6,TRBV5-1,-,CASSTDGVGAPLHF,TGCGCCAGCAGTACGGACGGGGTGGGCGCACCCCTCCACTTT
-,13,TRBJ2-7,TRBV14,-,CASSLNLNGEQYF,TGTGCCAGCAGCCTGAATCTTAACGGAGAGCAGTACTTC
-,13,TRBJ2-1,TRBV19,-,CASSISGRNEQFF,TGTGCCAGTAGTATTAGTGGGAGAAATGAGCAGTTCTTC
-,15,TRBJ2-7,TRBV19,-,CASSRIGGSSYEQYF,TGTGCCAGTAGTAGGATAGGAGGGAGCTCCTACGAGCAGTACTTC
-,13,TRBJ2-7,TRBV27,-,CASSLRQSYEQYF,TGTGCCAGCAGTTTAAGACAGTCCTACGAGCAGTACTTC
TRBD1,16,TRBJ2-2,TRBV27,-,CASSLIGTGHTGELFF,TGTGCCAGCAGTTTAATAGGGACAGGCCACACCGGGGAGCTGTTTTTT
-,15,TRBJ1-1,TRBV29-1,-,CSASGKTGYDTEAFF,TGCAGCGCCTCCGGAAAAACTGGGTACGACACTGAAGCTTTCTTT
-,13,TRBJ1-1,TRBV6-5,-,CASSYWGPSEAFF,TGTGCCAGCAGTTACTGGGGGCCTAGTGAAGCTTTCTTT
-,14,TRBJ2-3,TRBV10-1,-,CASSERGAGDTQYF,TGCGCCAGCAGTGAGCGGGGGGCCGGAGATACGCAGTATTTT
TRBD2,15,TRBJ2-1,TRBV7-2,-,CASSLVAGSYNEQFF,TGTGCCAGCAGCTTGGTAGCGGGCTCCTACAATGAGCAGTTCTTC
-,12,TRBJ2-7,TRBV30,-,CAWSNGGYEQYF,TGTGCCTGGAGTAACGGCGGCTACGAGCAGTACTTC
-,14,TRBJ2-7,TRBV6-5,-,CARPRQDNSYEQYF,TGTGCCAGACCCCGACAGGACAACTCCTACGAGCAGTACTTC
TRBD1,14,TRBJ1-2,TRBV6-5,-,CASSRTGNNYGYTF,TGTGCCAGCAGTCGGACAGGAAATAACTATGGCTACACCTTC
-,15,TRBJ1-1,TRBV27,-,CASTTETSGNTEAFF,TGTGCCAGCACCACCGAAACGTCAGGGAACACTGAAGCTTTCTTT
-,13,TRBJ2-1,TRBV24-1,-,CATSGFPDNEQFF,TGTGCCACCAGTGGATTCCCTGACAATGAGCAGTTCTTC
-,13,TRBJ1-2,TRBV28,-,CASSLGGGYGYTF,TGTGCCAGCAGTTTAGGGGGCGGCTATGGCTACACCTTC
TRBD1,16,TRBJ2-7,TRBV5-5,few,CASSLGYPGQGREQYF,TGTGCCAGCAGCTTGGGTTATCCGGGACAGGGTCGGGAGCAGTACTTC
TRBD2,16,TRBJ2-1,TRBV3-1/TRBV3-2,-,CASSSSAGGLSNEQFF,TGTGCCAGCAGCTCCTCAGCGGGGGGGTTATCCAATGAGCAGTTCTTC
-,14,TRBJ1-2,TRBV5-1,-,CASSLEVSFYGYTF,TGCGCCAGCAGCTTGGAGGTCAGCTTCTATGGCTACACCTTC
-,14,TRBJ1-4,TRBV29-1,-,CSVGSRVGREKLFF,TGCAGCGTCGGGTCTCGCGTGGGAAGAGAAAAACTGTTTTTT
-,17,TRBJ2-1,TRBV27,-,CASSLTPRGVQDNEQFF,TGTGCCAGCAGTTTAACCCCCCGGGGAGTCCAGGACAATGAGCAGTTCTTC
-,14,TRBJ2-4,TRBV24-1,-,CATSAGIGKNIQYF,TGTGCCACCTCGGCAGGTATTGGCAAAAACATTCAGTACTTC
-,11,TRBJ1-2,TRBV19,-,CASGDGLGYTF,TGTGCCAGTGGGGACGGGTTAGGCTACACCTTC
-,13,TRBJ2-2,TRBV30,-,CACITPNTGELFF,TGTGCCTGTATTACACCGAACACCGGGGAGCTGTTTTTT
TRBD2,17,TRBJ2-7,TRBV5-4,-,CASSSGLAGGLVYEQYF,TGTGCCAGCAGCTCGGGACTAGCGGGAGGGTTGGTCTACGAGCAGTACTTC
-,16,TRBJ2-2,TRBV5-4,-,CASSLALDSNTGELFF,TGTGCCAGCAGCTTGGCACTAGATTCGAACACCGGGGAGCTGTTTTTT
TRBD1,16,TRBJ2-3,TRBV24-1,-,CATSGTGTGRWDTQYF,TGTGCCACCAGTGGCACCGGGACAGGAAGGTGGGATACGCAGTATTTT
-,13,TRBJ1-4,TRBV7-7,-,CASSLALGRDLFF,TGTGCCAGCAGCTTAGCTTTGGGCAGGGATCTGTTTTTT
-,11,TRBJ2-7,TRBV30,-,CAWTVTYEQYF,TGTGCCTGGACAGTCACCTACGAGCAGTACTTC
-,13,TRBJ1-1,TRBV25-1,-,CASSESGWGLAFF,TGTGCCAGCAGTGAGTCCGGTTGGGGTTTGGCTTTCTTT
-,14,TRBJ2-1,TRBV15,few,CATSSTDVANEQFF,TGTGCCACCAGCAGCACGGACGTTGCTAATGAGCAGTTCTTC
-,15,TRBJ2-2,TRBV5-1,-,CASSLGAGSTGELFF,TGCGCCAGCAGCTTGGGGGCAGGCAGCACCGGGGAGCTGTTTTTT
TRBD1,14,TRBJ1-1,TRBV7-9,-,CASSLQGVVTEAFF,TGTGCCAGCAGCTTACAGGGGGTAGTAACTGAAGCTTTCTTT